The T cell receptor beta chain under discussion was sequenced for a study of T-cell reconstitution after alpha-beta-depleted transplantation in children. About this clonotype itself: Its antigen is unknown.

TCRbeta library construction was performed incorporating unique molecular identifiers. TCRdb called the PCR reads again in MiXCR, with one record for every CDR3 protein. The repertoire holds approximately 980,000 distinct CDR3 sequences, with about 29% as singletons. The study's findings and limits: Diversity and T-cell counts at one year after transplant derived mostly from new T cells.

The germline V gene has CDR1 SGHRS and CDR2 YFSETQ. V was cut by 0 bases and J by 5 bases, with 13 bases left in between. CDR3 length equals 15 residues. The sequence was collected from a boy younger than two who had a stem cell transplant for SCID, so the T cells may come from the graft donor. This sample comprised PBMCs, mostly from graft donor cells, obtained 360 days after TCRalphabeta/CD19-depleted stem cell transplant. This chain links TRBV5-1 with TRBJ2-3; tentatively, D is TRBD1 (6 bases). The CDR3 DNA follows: TGCGCCAGCAGCTTGGCGTCAGGGGCGGTAGATACGCAGTATTTT. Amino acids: CASSLASGAVDTQYF.